This T cell receptor beta chain was sequenced for a study of blood T cell repertoires in COVID-19. As for the study in general: Whether acute or convalescent, the COVID-19 samples came from the United States, Italy and Spain. Sources were T cells, B-cell-depleted T cells, or PBMCs; the material itself was cDNA or gDNA.

The V end was cut by 0 bases, the J end by 3 bases, with 6 bases between. The germline CDR1 and CDR2 sequences are MNHEY and SVGAGI. The CDR3 length is 13 residues. In the original analysis: Estimates of nucleated cell counts were drawn from the amplification of reference gene primers. The table came from immunoSEQ multiplex PCR; TCRdb's copy has only in-frame clones and leaves some out. The V and J calls and clone size come from that table; D and trimming were worked out from the DNA. This table has 100,000 to 110,000 clones, about 90% appearing once. This TCR came from a man aged 30 to 45 in a cohort sampled during active COVID-19. The sample comprised peripheral blood. The J gene is TRBJ2-7, the V gene TRBV6-5, with D maybe TRBD2 (5 bases). CDR3 in amino acids: CASSYSGSYEQYF. The CDR3 coding sequence is TGTGCCAGCAGTTACTCGGGGAGCTACGAGCAGTACTTC.